Given below is one T cell receptor beta chain in context. CDR1 and CDR2 (germline): ENHRY, SYGVKD. J gave up 3 bases and V 6 bases, and 12 bases lay outside the gene matches. The CDR3 runs to 17 residues. Methods used by the authors: Nucleated cell number was recorded as an estimate derived from reference gene primer amplification. Some clones are missing from TCRdb's copy, which holds only in-frame ones; the method was immunoSEQ multiplex PCR. V and J calls plus clone size are reproduced from that table; the DNA served to infer D and trimming. The sample records under 200,000 clones, just under 80% being singletons. The sample comes from a study of blood T cell repertoires in COVID-19. Looking at the study overall: The United States, Italy and Spain were the sources of the acute and convalescent COVID-19 samples. PBMCs, B-cell-depleted T cells, or T cells provided the cDNA or gDNA that made up the material.

The genes are TRBV10-3 and TRBJ2-2, with 8 bases fitting TRBD2. Sequencing was done on a sample of peripheral blood. This sequence was found in a man in his 70s with active or convalescent COVID-19. The CDR3 region is CAIRAGGALRDTGELFF. The CDR3 DNA follows: TGTGCCATCAGGGCGGGAGGAGCCCTGAGGGACACCGGGGAGCTGTTTTTT.